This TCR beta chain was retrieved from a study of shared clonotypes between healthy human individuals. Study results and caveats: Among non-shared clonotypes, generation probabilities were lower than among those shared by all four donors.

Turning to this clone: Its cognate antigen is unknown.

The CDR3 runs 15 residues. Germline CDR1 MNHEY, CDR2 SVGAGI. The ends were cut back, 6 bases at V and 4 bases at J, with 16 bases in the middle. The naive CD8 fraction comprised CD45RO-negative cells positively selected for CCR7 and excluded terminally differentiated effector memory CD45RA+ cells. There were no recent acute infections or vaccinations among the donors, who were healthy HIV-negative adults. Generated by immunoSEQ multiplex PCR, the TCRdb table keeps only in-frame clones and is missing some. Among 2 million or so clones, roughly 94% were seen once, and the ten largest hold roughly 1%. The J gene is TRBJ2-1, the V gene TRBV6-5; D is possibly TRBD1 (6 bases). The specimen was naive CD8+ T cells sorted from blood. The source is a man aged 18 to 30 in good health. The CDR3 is CASSRRTVKYNEQFF. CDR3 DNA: TGTGCCAGCAGCCGCCGGACAGTAAAGTACAATGAGCAGTTCTTC.